The next 20 T cell receptor beta chains were all read from a single sample in a study of T cells in pancreatic ductal adenocarcinoma. Surgery without prior neoadjuvant therapy was the treatment of the selected pancreatic ductal adenocarcinoma patients. Only in-frame clones appear in the TCRdb table, and some are missing; sequencing was by immunoSEQ multiplex PCR. The sample lists about 12,000 clones, more than 80% occurring once. Sequencing was performed on PBMCs. These receptors all stem from a human donor with pancreatic ductal adenocarcinoma.

In its sample, this clone was seen once. This rearrangement joins TRBV7-2 to TRBJ2-3; tentative D call: TRBD2 (5 bases). Trimming stripped 2 bases from V and 0 bases from J, with 15 bases between. The CDR3 runs 17 residues. Per germline, CDR1 SGHTA and CDR2 FQGNSA. The CDR3 coding sequence is TGTGCCAGCAGCTTACCCTGGACGGGGTCTAGCACAGATACGCAGTATTTT. It yields the protein CASSLPWTGSSTDTQYF.

This clone was observed a few times. The chain recombines TRBV19 with TRBJ1-6; 7 bases line up with TRBD1. Germline assignment: CDR1 LNHDA and CDR2 SQIVND (reference sequence). The CDR3 loop spans 14 amino acids. After removal of 5 bases from V and 10 bases from J, the junction contained 8 bases not matched to a gene. CDR3 sequence: CASSFNRGESPLHF. CDR3 sequence (DNA): TGTGCCAGTAGTTTTAACAGGGGTGAGTCACCCCTCCACTTT.

V gene TRBV5-4 combines with J gene TRBJ2-1; 8 bases match TRBD2. The CDR3 extends over 15 amino acids. V was clipped by 3 bases and J by 7 bases; unmatched bases: 9. In germline, CDR1 is SGHNT, CDR2 YYREEE (reference sequence). DNA for the CDR3: TGTGCCAGCAGCTATACCGGGACTAGTTATAATGAGCAGTTCTTC. This sequence encodes CASSYTGTSYNEQFF.

The V call is TRBV9, the J call TRBJ2-2; the D is unclear. CDR3 size: 15 residues. V lost 0 bases and J 4 bases, leaving 10 bases between the germline ends. Germline V CDR1 and CDR2: SGDLS, YYNGEE. The DNA of the CDR3 is TGTGCCAGCAGCGTAGCGGGCACGAGCACCGGGGAGCTGTTTTTT. It is translated as CASSVAGTSTGELFF.

V usage is TRBV7-9 and J usage is TRBJ2-5; D is unclear. Trimming left V 1 base short and J 5 bases short, with 8 bases between. This CDR3 comprises 13 residues. Germline CDR1 and CDR2: SEHNR and FQNEAQ (reference sequence). The chain's CDR3 is CASSLVSGETQYF. In DNA, the CDR3 is TGTGCCAGCAGCTTAGTATCTGGGGAGACCCAGTACTTC.

The V call is TRBV5-6, the J call TRBJ2-3; D is unresolved. Germline assignment: CDR1 SGHDT and CDR2 YYEEEE. This CDR3 region has 14 residues. V lost 1 base, J lost 4 bases, and 10 bases lay in between. In DNA form, the CDR3 reads TGTGCCAGCAGCTTGCTAGGTGCGGCAGATACGCAGTATTTT. This encodes CASSLLGAADTQYF.

This clone was found once. This chain joins TRBV7-2 and TRBJ2-5; TRBD2 aligns across 7 bases. The J segment lost 5 bases and the V segment lost 3 bases, leaving 9 bases of the junction unmatched. The CDR3 has 15 amino acids. CDR1 and CDR2 (germline): SGHTA, FQGNSA. This CDR3 is CASSFRLGLTETQYF. The CDR3 region has the DNA TGTGCCAGCAGCTTTCGCCTGGGACTAACGGAGACCCAGTACTTC.

The rearrangement links TRBV7-6 to TRBJ1-2, with D perhaps TRBD1 (6 bases). In germline, CDR1 is SGHVS, CDR2 FNYEAQ. The ends were cut back, 5 bases at V and 3 bases at J, with 7 bases in the middle. This CDR3 contains 12 residues. The DNA of the CDR3 is TGTGCCAGCAGCGCAGGGGACTATGGCTACACCTTC. Its protein is CASSAGDYGYTF.

This chain uses TRBV28 with TRBJ2-7, with D possibly TRBD2 on 6 matching bases. The CDR3 is 14 residues long. Germline-derived CDR1 and CDR2 are MDHEN and SYDVKM. The germline V and J ends were trimmed by 7 bases and 3 bases, with 16 bases remaining between them. This CDR3 is CASNPGDLRYEQYF. The CDR3, as DNA: TGTGCCAGCAACCCGGGGGACCTCCGCTACGAGCAGTACTTC.

This clone was detected once. V gene TRBV6-1 combines with J gene TRBJ2-3; 7 positions match TRBD2. CDR1 and CDR2 (germline): MNHNS, SASEGT. This CDR3 has 13 amino acids. Trimming cost V 5 bases and J 2 bases; bases outside gene matches: 1. As DNA, the CDR3 is TGTGCCAGCAGTCGGGACTACACAGATACGCAGTATTTT. As protein: CASSRDYTDTQYF.

The chain is built from TRBV9 and TRBJ2-7; tentatively, D is TRBD1 (6 bases). From germline, CDR1 is SGDLS and CDR2 YYNGEE. Trimming took 2 bases from V and 2 from J, leaving 11 bases between them. The CDR3 spans 14 residues. The CDR3 nucleotides read TGTGCCAGCAGCGTCGGACAGAGAGCCTACGAGCAGTACTTC. Protein sequence: CASSVGQRAYEQYF.

The CDR3 DNA is TGTGCCAGCAGCTTAGATAGGGCTCAGCGGGGGAAACAGACCCAGTACTTC. Its protein product is CASSLDRAQRGKQTQYF. The chain couples TRBV11-2 to TRBJ2-5; TRBD2 agrees at 8 bases. The ends lost 0 bases at V and 6 bases at J; junction bases unmatched: 12. Germline V gene sequence: CDR1 SGHAT, CDR2 FQNNGV. CDR3 length: 17 residues.

The chain has TRBV10-3 and TRBJ2-3, with D possibly matching TRBD1 (6 bases). V was cut by 10 bases and J by 6 bases, with 17 bases left in between. The germline V gene encodes CDR1 ENHRY and CDR2 SYGVKD. This CDR3 contains 13 residues. The CDR3 is CANQGFGDDTQYF. Here the CDR3 DNA reads TGTGCCAACCAGGGGTTTGGGGACGATACGCAGTATTTT.

This clone was counted between two and nine times. The chain recombines TRBV11-2 with TRBJ2-7; D uncertain. V was clipped by 2 bases and J by 6 bases, with 5 bases between them. The CDR3 is 11 amino acids. Germline values: CDR1 SGHAT, CDR2 FQNNGV. In DNA form, the CDR3 reads TGTGCCAGCAGCTTATCCGGCGAGCAGTACTTC. It encodes CASSLSGEQYF.

By its share, this clone is large. The chain joins TRBV6-5 to TRBJ1-2; TRBD1 matches 8 bases. J was trimmed by 6 bases and V by 4 bases; bases with no gene match: 1. The CDR3 has 12 residues. Germline CDR1 and CDR2: MNHEY and SVGAGI. CDR3 nucleotide sequence: TGTGCCAGCAGTTCAGGGGGCGATGGCTACACCTTC. This gives the protein CASSSGGDGYTF.

This sequence joins TRBV18 and TRBJ2-3; D is perhaps TRBD1 (5 bases). The germline V gene encodes CDR1 KGHSH and CDR2 LQKENI. The CDR3 contains 15 residues. V lost 4 bases and J 2 bases, leaving 13 bases between the germline ends. The CDR3 protein is CASSRGRQNTDTQYF. For the CDR3, the DNA is TGTGCCAGCTCACGGGGCAGACAAAACACAGATACGCAGTATTTT.

The CDR3 DNA follows: TGTGCCAGCAGCTTCGCCATGTCCTACAATGAGCAGTTCTTC. It specifies CASSFAMSYNEQFF. The V and J genes are TRBV7-9 and TRBJ2-1; D unresolved. In germline, CDR1 is SEHNR, CDR2 FQNEAQ (reference sequence). With 3 bases removed from V and 1 base from J, the gap between germline ends came to 7 bases. The CDR3 contains 14 residues.

The rearrangement links TRBV9 to TRBJ1-2; 7 nucleotides match TRBD1. CDR1 is SGDLS, CDR2 YYNGEE, per germline. The CDR3 sequence is 14 residues long. J was trimmed by 4 bases and V by 2 bases; bases with no gene match: 5. CDR3 sequence: CASSVRGQAYGYTF. As DNA, the CDR3 is TGTGCCAGCAGCGTCCGAGGACAGGCCTATGGCTACACCTTC.

A few counts support this clone. The gene calls are TRBV6-5 and TRBJ1-2, with 7 bases identical to TRBD1. Per germline, CDR1 MNHEY and CDR2 SVGAGI. J gave up 6 bases and V 6 bases, and 13 bases lay outside the gene matches. The CDR3 consists of 15 residues. CDR3: CASSRQGGERHGYTF. The CDR3 nucleotides are TGTGCCAGCAGCAGACAGGGAGGGGAGAGGCATGGCTACACCTTC.

The V call is TRBV7-2, the J call TRBJ2-5; tentative D call: TRBD1 (6 bases). This CDR3 region has 14 residues. Trimming left V 5 bases short and J 5 bases short, with 15 bases between. Germline-derived CDR1 and CDR2 are SGHTA and FQGNSA. In DNA form, the CDR3 reads TGTGCCAGCAGCCCCCAGACAGGAGGTGAGACCCAGTACTTC. Its protein is CASSPQTGGETQYF.